What follows are 14 T cell receptor beta chains derived from one specimen sequenced in a study of CD4 T cells in relation to SARS-CoV-2 and coronaviruses. CD4+ T cells from unexposed donors were obtained before the COVID-19 pandemic (2011-2018). The cells were cultured for around ten days before CD4+ T cells were isolated. The repertoire was sequenced with immunoSEQ multiplex PCR; TCRdb's copy has only in-frame clones and lacks some. The sample records some 19,000 clones, over 70% being singletons. These receptors' antigens are unknown. Sequencing used CD4+ T cells from PBMCs, cultured in vitro. The receptors stem from a human donor in good health.

This clone showed up just a few times. The gene calls are TRBV10-3 and TRBJ1-4; D is uncertain. CDR1 is ENHRY and CDR2 is SYGVKD in the germline V gene. V was shortened by 4 bases and J by 5 bases, with 8 bases between the two germline ends. This CDR3 region has 13 residues. CDR3 nucleotides: TGTGCCATCAGTGCGGGAGGGAATGAAAAACTGTTTTTT. Residues: CAISAGGNEKLFF.

The chain carries TRBV18 and TRBJ1-5; D might be TRBD1 (5 bases). Germline lookup yields CDR1 KGHSH and CDR2 LQKENI. The CDR3 totals 14 residues. The V end was cut by 5 bases, the J end by 2 bases, with 10 bases between. The CDR3 region is CASSTTTGNQPQHF. Written as DNA, the CDR3 is TGTGCCAGCTCAACGACGACAGGCAATCAGCCCCAGCATTTT.

The chain has TRBV6-5 and TRBJ1-5, with D perhaps TRBD1 (6 bases). The CDR3 has 15 amino acids. V was cut by 6 bases and J by 1 base, with 13 bases left in between. Germline V lookup: CDR1 MNHEY, CDR2 SVGAGI. As DNA, the CDR3 is TGTGCCAGCAGACGGGGGCAGGCGAGCAATCAGCCCCAGCATTTT. Amino acids: CASRRGQASNQPQHF.

V gene TRBV27 combines with J gene TRBJ2-5; D perhaps matches TRBD1 (6 bases). V dropped 3 bases and J dropped 5 bases, with 13 bases sitting between them. This CDR3 contains 14 residues. CDR1 and CDR2 (germline): MNHEY, SMNVEV (reference sequence). The chain's CDR3 is CASSFWGRGETQYF. The CDR3 nucleotides are TGTGCCAGCAGTTTTTGGGGGCGTGGGGAGACCCAGTACTTC.

The chain employs TRBV30 and TRBJ1-3, with a possible D match to TRBD1 (6 bases). The CDR3 is 13 residues long. Trimming pared 5 bases from V and 2 bases from J, leaving 10 bases between. From germline, CDR1 is GTSNPN and CDR2 SVGIG (reference sequence). CDR3 protein: CAWVQGPGNTIYF. The CDR3, as DNA: TGTGCCTGGGTACAGGGCCCTGGAAACACCATATATTTT.

The chain couples TRBV27 to TRBJ2-3; 7 positions agree with TRBD2. CDR1 is MNHEY and CDR2 is SMNVEV in the germline V gene (reference sequence). Trimming removed 5 bases from V and 6 bases from J; junction bases left unmatched: 5. The CDR3 spans 13 residues. This chain's CDR3 is CASSGEGIDTQYF. The CDR3 DNA reads TGTGCCAGCAGTGGGGAGGGCATCGATACGCAGTATTTT.

The gene calls are TRBV4-1 and TRBJ2-1; 9 bases are a match to TRBD1. The CDR3 length is 15 residues. Germline V gene lookup returns CDR1 MGHRA and CDR2 YSYEKL. The V and J ends lost 4 bases and 1 base, in that order; junction bases with no gene match: 2. The chain's CDR3 is CASSPQGASYNEQFF. The CDR3 DNA follows: TGCGCCAGCAGCCCACAGGGGGCTTCCTACAATGAGCAGTTCTTC.

The chain is built from TRBV29-1 and TRBJ2-2; 10 positions agree with TRBD1. There are 18 residues in the CDR3. Germline loops: CDR1 SQVTM, CDR2 ANQGSEA. J lost 6 bases, V lost 4 bases, and 17 bases had no gene match. CDR3 protein: CSVVDRGRNGRAPGELFF. The CDR3 DNA reads TGCAGCGTTGTAGACAGGGGGCGTAACGGGAGGGCCCCCGGGGAGCTGTTTTTT.

The chain is built from TRBV5-1 and TRBJ2-1; 8 bases agree with TRBD1. Per germline, CDR1 SGHRS and CDR2 YFSETQ. The CDR3 covers 15 residues. V lost 5 bases, J lost 8 bases, and 12 bases stayed unmatched. The chain's CDR3 is CASSIERTGRYEQFF. The CDR3 coding sequence is TGCGCCAGCAGTATCGAGAGGACAGGGAGGTATGAGCAGTTCTTC.

This clone was found once. The chain recombines TRBV3-1 (or the pseudogene TRBV3-2) with TRBJ1-1; a weak D match, TRBD1 (5 bases). V lost 4 bases and J 0 bases, leaving 9 bases between the germline ends. The CDR3 length is 14 residues. Germline loops: CDR1 LGHDT, CDR2 YNNKEL (reference sequence). The CDR3 DNA reads TGTGCCAGCAGCCCGGGGGTTATGAACACTGAAGCTTTCTTT. It specifies CASSPGVMNTEAFF.

The rearrangement links TRBV5-1 to TRBJ2-7; maybe TRBD2 (5 bases). Looked up from germline, CDR1 is SGHRS and CDR2 is YFSETQ. The CDR3 runs 14 residues. V shed 0 bases and J shed 6 bases, with 13 bases lying between them. DNA for the CDR3: TGCGCCAGCAGCTTGGCGGGTCTACTAGGCGAGCAGTACTTC. This encodes CASSLAGLLGEQYF.

The chain recombines TRBV21-1 with TRBJ2-5; the tabulated D call, TRBD2, remains unverified against the DNA. TRBV21-1 is recorded as a pseudogene. There are 14 residues in the CDR3. DNA for the CDR3: TGTGCCAGCAGCACGACTAGTTGTTTAGAGACCCAGTACTTC. Its translation is CASSTTSCLETQYF.

The genes are TRBV5-1 and TRBJ1-4; unclear D gene. CDR3 length: 17 amino acids. V was clipped by 0 bases and J by 0 bases, with 12 bases between them. Germline V gives CDR1 SGHRS, CDR2 YFSETQ. CDR3 residues: CASSLGQILATNEKLFF. DNA for the CDR3: TGCGCCAGCAGCTTGGGTCAGATACTTGCAACTAATGAAAAACTGTTTTTT.

The V gene is TRBV6-4, the J gene TRBJ2-1, with 11 bases that match TRBD2. V trimming: 6 bases; J trimming: 8 bases; junction bases outside the gene matches: 9. Per germline, CDR1 MRHNA and CDR2 SNTAGT. The CDR3 is made up of 15 amino acids. This CDR3 is CASRTSGRGMDEQFF. The CDR3, as DNA: TGTGCCAGCAGAACTAGCGGGAGAGGTATGGATGAGCAGTTCTTC.